These 19 T cell receptor beta chains originate from one sample sequenced in a study of molecular identifiers for immune sequencing clone quantification. From the PCR reads, TCRdb called clonotypes with MiXCR, one entry per CDR3 protein. The sample consists of some 320,000 distinct CDR3 sequences, 20% to 25% of them appearing once. Sequencing used naive CD8+ T cells from blood, with Jurkat cell RNA spiked in. Subset meaning: FACS-sorted CD8+CD4-CCR7+CD45RA+ naive T cells. These receptors originate from a human donor in good health. Some libraries in this study had Jurkat cell RNA spiked in.

This clonotype was observed a few times. In nucleotides, the CDR3 is TGTGCCAGCAGCTTAGCGGACAGTAGCTCCTACGAGCAGTACTTC. This translates into CASSLADSSSYEQYF. The V gene is TRBV11-2, the J gene TRBJ2-7, with D possibly TRBD1 on 6 matching bases. The CDR3 covers 15 residues. Germline CDR1 SGHAT, CDR2 FQNNGV. Trimming took 1 base from V and 0 from J, leaving 10 bases between them.

As for this clonotype: Germline and junction disagree at one end, which may indicate a read error. V usage is TRBV10-3 and J usage is TRBJ2-7; D ambiguous. The CDR3 loop spans 13 amino acids. CDR1 and CDR2 from the germline V gene are ENHRY and SYGVKD. DNA for the CDR3: TGTGCCATCAGTGACCTACAGCACTACGAGCTGTACTTC. It is translated as CAISDLQHYELYF.

This clonotype has at least ten counts. The V call is TRBV14, the J call TRBJ2-7; D gene ambiguous. V lost 0 bases, J lost 3 bases, and 6 bases lay in between. CDR3 length: 13 residues. Germline V lookup: CDR1 SGHDN, CDR2 FVKESK. The CDR3 nucleotides read TGTGCCAGCAGCCAAGAAAACAGCTACGAGCAGTACTTC. It yields the protein CASSQENSYEQYF.

This clonotype has a count of ten or more. The rearrangement joins TRBV7-6 to TRBJ2-1, with a weak D call TRBD2 (5 bases). The germline V gene encodes CDR1 SGHVS and CDR2 FNYEAQ. V gave up 5 bases and J gave up 7 bases, with 15 bases separating them. The CDR3 sequence is 14 residues long. The CDR3 reads CASSPSSRRNEQFF. The CDR3 DNA sequence: TGTGCCAGCAGCCCCAGTTCTCGGAGGAATGAGCAGTTCTTC.

Note on this clonotype: Given a much more abundant clone one base away, this may be a read error. The chain is built from TRBV7-9 and TRBJ2-7; 8 bases align to TRBD2. The CDR3 loop spans 14 amino acids. V lost 0 bases and J lost 5; bases outside the gene matches: 3. Germline values: CDR1 SEHNR, CDR2 FQNEAQ (reference sequence). As DNA, the CDR3 is TGTGCCAGCAGCTTAGCAAGCGGGAGTCACGAGCAGTACTTC. Encoded protein: CASSLASGSHEQYF.

This chain uses TRBV4-2 with TRBJ2-7; perhaps TRBD1 as D (5 bases). The CDR3 length is 15 residues. Trimming shortened V by 0 bases and J by 1 base, and 10 bases separated the two germline ends. Germline V gene sequence: CDR1 LGHNA, CDR2 YNFKEQ. CDR3 nucleotide sequence: TGTGCCAGCAGCCAAGAGGCAGGGCGGTCCTACGAGCAGTACTTC. Translation gives CASSQEAGRSYEQYF.

This clonotype was seen just once. With a much larger clone just one base away, this may be a read error. V usage is TRBV12-3 or TRBV12-4 and J usage is TRBJ1-1; tentative D call: TRBD1 (6 bases). The CDR3 spans 13 residues. The CDR3 DNA sequence: TGTGCCAGCAGGCCTACAGGGAACACTGAAGCTTCCTTT. It yields the protein CASRPTGNTEASF.

This clonotype has only a few counts. The chain is built from TRBV11-2 and TRBJ2-3, with a tentative D call TRBD2 (5 bases). Germline V gene data show CDR1 as SGHAT and CDR2 as FQNNGV. V lost 5 bases and J 1 base, leaving 13 bases between the germline ends. The length of the CDR3 is 15 residues. The CDR3 DNA reads TGTGCCAGCAGCCCACCGGGAATCGGCACAGATACGCAGTATTTT. Its protein product is CASSPPGIGTDTQYF.

In its sample, this clonotype was seen many times. The chain recombines TRBV20-1 with TRBJ2-1, with no clear D. The CDR3 is made up of 14 amino acids. V lost 2 bases and J 0 bases, leaving 8 bases between the germline ends. Germline V CDR1 and CDR2: DFQATT, SNEGSKA (reference sequence). CDR3 protein: CSARSITSYNEQFF. The CDR3 DNA is TGCAGTGCTAGATCCATTACCTCCTACAATGAGCAGTTCTTC.

A few counts support this clonotype. The chain is built from TRBV20-1 and TRBJ1-5; 7 bases match TRBD1. The V segment lost 3 bases and the J segment 2 bases; nucleotides outside the gene matches: 7. CDR1 DFQATT and CDR2 SNEGSKA come from the germline V gene (reference sequence). The CDR3 contains 15 residues. CDR3 sequence: CSARLVGGGNQPQHF. The CDR3 DNA sequence: TGCAGTGCTAGGTTGGTAGGGGGCGGCAATCAGCCCCAGCATTTT.

With respect to this clonotype: A much larger clone lies a single base off, so this may be a read error. V gene TRBV7-2 combines with J gene TRBJ2-7, with 9 bases lining up with TRBD1. This CDR3 comprises 14 residues. The junction had 8 bases not matched to a gene; V was cut back by 5 bases and J by 6 bases. CDR1 and CDR2 (germline): SGHTA, FQGNSA. The CDR3 DNA reads as TGTGCCAGCAGCCCAGACAGGGGGGGTTGCGAGCAGTACTTC. Protein: CASSPDRGGCEQYF.

In this sample, this clonotype turned up a few times. The V call is TRBV6-1, the J call TRBJ1-4, with TRBD1 matching 7 bases. The CDR3 runs to 16 residues. V shed 5 bases and J 0 bases; nucleotides not matched to a gene: 6. CDR1 is MNHNS and CDR2 is SASEGT in the germline V gene. Written as DNA, the CDR3 is TGTGCCAGCAGTAAGGACAGGTCTGCAACTAATGAAAAACTGTTTTTT. It yields the protein CASSKDRSATNEKLFF.

The chain links TRBV20-1 to TRBJ2-3; TRBD2 agrees at 16 bases. CDR3 length: 16 amino acids. V trimming: 5 bases; J trimming: 2 bases; junction bases outside the gene matches: 4. Looked up from germline, CDR1 is DFQATT and CDR2 is SNEGSKA (reference sequence). The CDR3 reads CSAEGLAGGPTDTQYF. The CDR3 DNA follows: TGCAGTGCTGAGGGACTAGCGGGAGGGCCCACAGATACGCAGTATTTT.

This clonotype showed up many times. The chain joins TRBV12-3 or TRBV12-4 to TRBJ2-1; D is unclear. V lost 1 base and J lost 7, with 17 bases in between. This CDR3 has 16 amino acids. Here the CDR3 reads CASSLGPRPGYNEQFF. DNA for the CDR3: TGTGCCAGCAGTTTAGGGCCCAGGCCGGGTTATAATGAGCAGTTCTTC.

This clonotype was observed at least ten times. J is TRBJ2-2 and V is TRBV14, with TRBD2 matching over 11 bases. The V gene's germline CDR1 is SGHDN and CDR2 FVKESK. J was trimmed by 0 bases and V by 0 bases; bases with no gene match: 9. The CDR3 is 20 residues long. CDR3 coding DNA: TGTGCCAGCAGCCAAGAGTCACTAGCGGGAGCCCCGTCGAACACCGGGGAGCTGTTTTTT. Its translation is CASSQESLAGAPSNTGELFF. The full variable domain, completed using reference TRBV14 and TRBJ2-2, is EAGVTQFPSHSVIEKGQTVTLRCDPISGHDNLYWYRRVMGKEIKFLLHFVKESKQDESGMPNNRFLAERTGGTYSTLKVQPAELEDSGVYFCASSQESLAGAPSNTGELFFGEGSRLTVL.

With respect to this clonotype: This could be a read error, since a much larger clone is one nucleotide away. The chain employs TRBV7-9 and TRBJ2-2; weak D call: TRBD1 (5 bases). Trimming cost V 5 bases and J 0 bases, with 13 bases left between them. Germline CDR1 is SEHNR and CDR2 is FQNEAQ (reference sequence). CDR3 length: 16 residues. The CDR3 is CASSPRTRANTGELFF. The CDR3 DNA sequence: TGTGCCAGCAGCCCCCGGACAAGGGCGAACACCGGGGAGCTGTTTTTT.

This clonotype was counted many times. This sequence joins TRBV28 and TRBJ1-1, with a possible D match to TRBD1 (5 bases). The CDR3 is 12 residues long. Per the germline V gene, CDR1 is MDHEN and CDR2 is SYDVKM. With 6 bases removed from V and 3 bases from J, the gap between germline ends came to 8 bases. The CDR3 bases are TGTGCCAGCAGGGGGGTAGACACTGAAGCTTTCTTT. This gives the protein CASRGVDTEAFF.

For this clonotype: Just one base apart from a much larger clone, this may be a read error. Because it lacks the conserved phenylalanine or tryptophan at the end, this CDR3 is likely a read error. The chain links TRBV19 to TRBJ1-5; 12 bases are shared with TRBD1. V shed 1 base and J 6 bases; nucleotides not matched to a gene: 1. This CDR3 comprises 15 residues. The germline CDR1 and CDR2 sequences are LNHDA and SQIVND (reference sequence). The CDR3: CASSIGDRGLQPQHL. Here the CDR3 DNA reads TGTGCCAGTAGTATAGGGGACAGGGGGCTTCAGCCCCAGCATCTT.

The chain couples TRBV20-1 to TRBJ2-1; TRBD2 might be the D (6 bases). The V and J ends lost 4 bases and 9 bases respectively, with 19 bases between them. The germline CDR1 and CDR2 sequences are DFQATT and SNEGSKA (reference sequence). The CDR3 totals 14 residues. CDR3 coding DNA: TGCAGTGCTAAGACTAGTTCAACACTCGGTGAGCAGTTCTTC. It is translated as CSAKTSSTLGEQFF.